Each of the 27 T cell receptor beta chains below was sequenced from the same sample in a study of Ad26.COV2.S vaccination and SARS-CoV-2 variants. Treatment denoted: some 19 received Ad26.COV2.S at low or high dose, single or two shots; about 5 received placebo; per-sample allocation not given. The study sampled participants on day 63 after the first vaccine or placebo injection. The method was immunoSEQ multiplex PCR; TCRdb's version includes in-frame clones alone and lacks a portion of them. The table lists roughly 380,000 clones, about nine tenths of them singletons. Sequenced here: peripheral blood, sampled in a trial of Ad26.COV2.S vaccine versus placebo. The source is a person between 18 and 59 years old who received the Ad26.COV2.S COVID-19 vaccine or a placebo.

The chain has TRBV4-1 and TRBJ1-2; D is unclear. CDR3 length: 17 residues. CDR1 and CDR2 from the germline V gene are MGHRA and YSYEKL. Trimming removed 0 bases at V and 6 bases at J, with 20 bases between. CDR3 residues: CASSQDQTPILKNGYTF. The CDR3 nucleotides are TGCGCCAGCAGCCAAGATCAGACCCCGATTCTTAAAAATGGCTACACCTTC.

The V call is TRBV9, the J call TRBJ1-6; TRBD1 aligns across 7 bases. V shed 3 bases, J shed 0 bases, and the junction held 6 bases outside the gene matches. This CDR3 is 17 amino acids long. Germline CDR1 is SGDLS and CDR2 is YYNGEE. The CDR3 region has the DNA TGTGCCAGCAGCGCCGGACAGGCGAGCTCCTATAATTCACCCCTCCACTTT. This encodes CASSAGQASSYNSPLHF.

For the CDR3, the DNA is TGTGCCAGCAGCCCGAGACTAGCGGGTACTACAGATACGCAGTATTTT. Translation: CASSPRLAGTTDTQYF. The rearrangement links TRBV7-8 to TRBJ2-3; 10 bases are shared with TRBD2. The CDR3 contains 16 residues. After removal of 5 bases from V and 3 bases from J, the junction contained 8 bases not matched to a gene. CDR1 is SGHVS and CDR2 is FQNEAQ in the germline V gene.

This chain links TRBV5-4 with TRBJ2-7; maybe TRBD2 (5 bases). The CDR3 totals 15 residues. From germline, CDR1 is SGHNT and CDR2 YYREEE (reference sequence). The V end was cut by 5 bases, the J end by 0 bases, with 15 bases between. In DNA, the CDR3 is TGTGCCAGCAGTACGGACTCAGAGAGCTCCTACGAGCAGTACTTC. Translated: CASSTDSESSYEQYF.

V is TRBV18 and J is TRBJ1-6; D ambiguous. Germline V lookup: CDR1 KGHSH, CDR2 LQKENI. The ends were cut back, 2 bases at V and 6 bases at J, with 5 bases in the middle. The CDR3 is made up of 13 amino acids. The CDR3 sequence is CASSPEGNSPLHF. CDR3 nucleotides: TGTGCCAGCTCACCAGAGGGTAATTCACCCCTCCACTTT.

The chain combines TRBV29-1 with TRBJ2-1, with 8 bases aligning to TRBD2. Germline V gene lookup returns CDR1 SQVTM and CDR2 ANQGSEA. V gave up 2 bases and J gave up 8 bases; unmatched junction bases: 11. This CDR3 is 15 amino acids long. The CDR3 loop is CSVEYGTSRFDEQFF. The CDR3 DNA reads as TGCAGCGTTGAATATGGGACTAGTCGATTTGATGAGCAGTTCTTC.

This clone has just a few counts. The chain joins TRBV6-6 to TRBJ1-6, with 7 bases lining up with TRBD1. After removal of 7 bases from V and 7 bases from J, the junction contained 7 bases not matched to a gene. The CDR3 has 14 amino acids. Germline V gene data show CDR1 as MNHNY and CDR2 as SVGAGI (reference sequence). The CDR3 DNA sequence: TGTGCCAGCACCAAGACAGGGCTAAATTCACCCCTCCACTTT. It translates to CASTKTGLNSPLHF.

In this sample, this clone turned up once. The V gene is TRBV6-7, the J gene TRBJ1-3, with TRBD1 as a possible D gene (5 bases). TRBV6-7 is noted as an ORF with a role that remains uncertain. This CDR3 has 15 amino acids. Deletions cut 6 bases from V and 15 bases from J, with 27 bases between. The CDR3 loop is CASSVDSRSIMAPYF. CDR3 coding DNA: TGTGCCAGCAGCGTAGACAGTCGCTCGATCATGGCCCCATATTTT.

This sequence joins TRBV6-2 or TRBV6-3 and TRBJ1-1; D is perhaps TRBD1 (6 bases). V dropped 2 bases and J dropped 5 bases, with 9 bases sitting between them. Germline V gives CDR1 MNHEY, CDR2 SVGEGT. This CDR3 has 13 residues. Here the CDR3 DNA reads TGTGCCAGCAGTTACATAGGGGGGACTGAAGCTTTCTTT. This encodes CASSYIGGTEAFF.

This clone was seen just once. The rearrangement uses TRBV5-1 and TRBJ1-2, with D uncertain. The germline gives CDR1 SGHRS, CDR2 YFSETQ. Trimming removed 5 bases from V and 3 bases from J, with 11 bases in between. The CDR3 has 13 amino acids. The CDR3 nucleotides read TGCGCCAGCAGAAGCTTTCAGGACTATGGCTACACCTTC. It is translated as CASRSFQDYGYTF.

The CDR3 loop is CASSQGQTETEAFF. DNA for the CDR3: TGCGCCAGCAGCCAAGGTCAAACAGAAACTGAAGCTTTCTTT. The V call is TRBV4-3, the J call TRBJ1-1; D is unresolved. The germline V gene encodes CDR1 LGHNA and CDR2 YSLEER. This CDR3 region has 14 residues. V lost 1 base and J 5 bases, leaving 11 bases between the germline ends.

CDR3 in amino acids: CAISEGSGRGEAFF. The CDR3 DNA reads TGTGCCATCAGTGAGGGCAGTGGGAGAGGTGAAGCTTTCTTT. The chain couples TRBV10-3 to TRBJ1-1; D not certain. The V gene's germline CDR1 is ENHRY and CDR2 SYGVKD. CDR3 length: 14 amino acids. V was shortened by 2 bases and J by 7 bases, with 14 bases between the two germline ends.

In this sample, this clone turned up a few times. This chain uses TRBV6-6 with TRBJ2-7; possible D gene TRBD2, 5 bases. V was shortened by 2 bases and J by 0 bases, with 11 bases between the two germline ends. Germline V gene lookup returns CDR1 MNHNY and CDR2 SVGAGI (reference sequence). The length of the CDR3 is 15 residues. The CDR3 here is CASSYGPGSSYEQYF. CDR3 DNA: TGTGCCAGCAGTTACGGGCCGGGGAGCTCCTACGAGCAGTACTTC.

The V call is TRBV25-1, the J call TRBJ2-1, with TRBD2 matching over 14 bases. The J segment lost 5 bases and the V segment lost 5 bases, leaving 8 bases of the junction unmatched. Germline loops: CDR1 MGHDK, CDR2 SYGVNS. This CDR3 spans 17 amino acids. Here the CDR3 DNA reads TGTGCCAGCAGTTCGACTAGCGGGGGGGCCTGGGACAATGAGCAGTTCTTC. Amino acids: CASSSTSGGAWDNEQFF.

The chain carries TRBV7-9 and TRBJ1-3; D is undetermined. This CDR3 has 16 residues. Germline lookup yields CDR1 SEHNR and CDR2 FQNEAQ (reference sequence). V dropped 5 bases and J dropped 3 bases, with 17 bases sitting between them. The CDR3 nucleotides are TGTGCCAGCAGCGTGACATACTCAGAAGTTGGAAACACCATATATTTT. Amino acid sequence: CASSVTYSEVGNTIYF.

V gene TRBV3-1 (or the pseudogene TRBV3-2) combines with J gene TRBJ2-2; 8 bases fit TRBD2. With 4 bases clipped from V and 0 bases from J, the junction kept 10 bases outside the gene matches. Germline V CDR1 and CDR2: LGHDT, YNNKEL (reference sequence). This CDR3 spans 18 amino acids. Written as DNA, the CDR3 is TGTGCCAGCAGCCCCCAGCGGGGGACGCCGACGAACACCGGGGAGCTGTTTTTT. It is translated as CASSPQRGTPTNTGELFF.

This chain links TRBV4-1 with TRBJ1-1, with D perhaps matching TRBD1 (5 bases). The V end was cut by 3 bases, the J end by 3 bases, with 17 bases between. Germline V gene sequence: CDR1 MGHRA, CDR2 YSYEKL. The CDR3 loop spans 16 amino acids. CDR3 nucleotides: TGCGCCAGCAGCCACGCAACCCCGCGGGGGGACACTGAAGCTTTCTTT. Translation gives CASSHATPRGDTEAFF.

The genes are TRBV19 and TRBJ1-2, with 9 positions matching TRBD1. The CDR3 totals 15 residues. Germline CDR1 LNHDA, CDR2 SQIVND (reference sequence). After removal of 6 bases from V and 2 bases from J, the junction contained 7 bases not matched to a gene. CDR3 sequence reads: CASRILDRGNYGYTF. The CDR3 region has the DNA TGTGCCAGTAGGATCCTAGACAGGGGGAACTATGGCTACACCTTC.

The rearrangement links TRBV30 to TRBJ1-2; D is uncertain. Looked up from germline, CDR1 is GTSNPN and CDR2 is SVGIG (reference sequence). Trimming shortened V by 1 base and J by 5 bases, and 5 bases separated the two germline ends. There are 11 residues in the CDR3. The CDR3 here is CAWSATYGYTF. CDR3 bases: TGTGCCTGGAGTGCCACATATGGCTACACCTTC.

The DNA for the CDR3 is TGTGCCAGCAGCTTGATCAGGAATGAGCAGTTCTTC. Translated, it gives CASSLIRNEQFF. This sequence joins TRBV7-2 and TRBJ2-1; D unclear. Germline V lookup: CDR1 SGHTA, CDR2 FQGNSA. V lost 3 bases, J lost 7 bases, and 7 bases lay in between. The CDR3 has 12 amino acids. Full variable domain (remainder filled in from reference TRBV7-2 and TRBJ2-1): GAGVSQSPSNKVTEKGKDVELRCDPISGHTALYWYRQSLGQGLEFLIYFQGNSAPDKSGLPSDRFSAERTGGSVSTLTIQRTQQEDSAVYLCASSLIRNEQFFGPGTRLTVL.

The genes are TRBV29-1 and TRBJ1-1; tentatively, D is TRBD1 (5 bases). Germline values: CDR1 SQVTM, CDR2 ANQGSEA. V gave up 4 bases and J gave up 11 bases, with 17 bases separating them. The CDR3 covers 12 residues. The CDR3 DNA reads TGCAGCGTTGCCCTTTTGGACACACGGGCTTTCTTT. Translation gives CSVALLDTRAFF.

V usage is TRBV5-5 and J usage is TRBJ2-5, with 7 bases aligning to TRBD1. CDR1 is SGHKS, CDR2 YYEKEE, per germline (reference sequence). CDR3 length: 14 amino acids. With V trimmed by 4 bases and J by 5 bases, 8 bases remained unmatched. The CDR3 coding sequence is TGTGCCAGCAGCAAACAGGGGCGAGAGGAGACCCAGTACTTC. Its protein is CASSKQGREETQYF.

The chain recombines TRBV7-3 with TRBJ2-3; either TRBD1 or TRBD2 may fit D (5 bases each). The CDR3 spans 14 residues. V lost 5 bases and J lost 3, with 12 bases in between. Germline V gene lookup returns CDR1 SGHTA and CDR2 FQGTGA. CDR3: CASSPGAGTDTQYF. CDR3 DNA: TGTGCCAGCAGCCCCGGGGCAGGGACAGATACGCAGTATTTT.

The chain uses TRBV30 and TRBJ1-4; perhaps TRBD1 as D (5 bases). The length of the CDR3 is 13 residues. Trimming removed 4 bases at V and 7 bases at J, with 13 bases between. Germline V gene data show CDR1 as GTSNPN and CDR2 as SVGIG (reference sequence). This chain's CDR3 is CAWKGLKGEKLFF. CDR3 nucleotides: TGTGCCTGGAAGGGGTTGAAAGGTGAAAAACTGTTTTTT.

This chain uses TRBV6-6 with TRBJ2-1; perhaps TRBD1 as D (6 bases). Per germline, CDR1 MNHNY and CDR2 SVGAGI (reference sequence). Trimming removed 5 bases from V and 6 bases from J, with 14 bases in between. The CDR3 loop spans 14 amino acids. The CDR3 loop reads CASSNQGQPNEQFF. The CDR3 bases are TGTGCCAGCAGTAACCAAGGACAGCCCAATGAGCAGTTCTTC.

This sequence joins TRBV27 and TRBJ1-2, with a weak D call TRBD1 (6 bases). V lost 2 bases to trimming and J lost 4 bases, with 20 bases between them. Germline V gives CDR1 MNHEY, CDR2 SMNVEV (reference sequence). The CDR3 is made up of 17 amino acids. This chain's CDR3 is CASSLSRVAQGIYGYTF. The CDR3 DNA sequence: TGTGCCAGCAGTTTAAGCAGGGTAGCACAGGGTATCTATGGCTACACCTTC.

The chain is built from TRBV13 and TRBJ2-3; 7 bases match TRBD2. CDR3 size: 16 residues. CDR1 and CDR2 (germline): PRHDT, FYEKMQ (reference sequence). With 3 bases clipped from V and 2 bases from J, the junction kept 8 bases outside the gene matches. CDR3 nucleotides: TGTGCCAGCAGCTTTTCGACTAGCTCTAACACAGATACGCAGTATTTT. Translating it yields CASSFSTSSNTDTQYF.